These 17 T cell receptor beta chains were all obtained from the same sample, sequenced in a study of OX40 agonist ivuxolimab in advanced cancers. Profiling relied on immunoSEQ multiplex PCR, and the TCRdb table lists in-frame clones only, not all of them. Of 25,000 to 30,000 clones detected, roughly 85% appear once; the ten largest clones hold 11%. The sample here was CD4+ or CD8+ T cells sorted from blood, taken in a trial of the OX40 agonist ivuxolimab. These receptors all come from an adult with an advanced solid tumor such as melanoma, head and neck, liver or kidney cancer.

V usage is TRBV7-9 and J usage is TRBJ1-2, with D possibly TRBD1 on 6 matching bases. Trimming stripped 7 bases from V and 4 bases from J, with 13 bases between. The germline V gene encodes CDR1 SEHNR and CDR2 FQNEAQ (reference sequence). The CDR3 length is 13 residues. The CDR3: CASKTGPGYGYTF. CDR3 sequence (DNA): TGTGCCAGCAAGACAGGTCCAGGCTATGGCTACACCTTC.

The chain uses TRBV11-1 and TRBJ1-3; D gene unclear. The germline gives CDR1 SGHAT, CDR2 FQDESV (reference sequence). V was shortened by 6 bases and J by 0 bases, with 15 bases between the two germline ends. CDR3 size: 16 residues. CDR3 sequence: CASRHDVGSSGNTIYF. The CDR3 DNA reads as TGTGCCAGCAGACACGACGTAGGGAGCTCTGGAAACACCATATATTTT.

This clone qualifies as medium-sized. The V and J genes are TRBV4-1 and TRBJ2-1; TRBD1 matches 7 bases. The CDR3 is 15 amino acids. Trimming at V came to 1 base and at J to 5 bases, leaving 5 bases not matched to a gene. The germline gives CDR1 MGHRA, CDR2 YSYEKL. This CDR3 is CASSQVTGRDNEQFF. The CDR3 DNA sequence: TGCGCCAGCAGCCAAGTGACAGGGCGAGACAATGAGCAGTTCTTC.

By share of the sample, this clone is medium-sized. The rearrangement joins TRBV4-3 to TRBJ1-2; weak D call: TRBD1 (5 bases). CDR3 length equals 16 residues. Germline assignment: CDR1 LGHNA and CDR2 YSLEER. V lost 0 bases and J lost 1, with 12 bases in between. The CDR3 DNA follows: TGCGCCAGCAGCCAAGACAGGGTGGGCCATAACTATGGCTACACCTTC. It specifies CASSQDRVGHNYGYTF.

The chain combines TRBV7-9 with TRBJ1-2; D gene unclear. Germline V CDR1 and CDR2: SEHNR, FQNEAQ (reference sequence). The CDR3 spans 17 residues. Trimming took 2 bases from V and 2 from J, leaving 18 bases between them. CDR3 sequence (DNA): TGTGCCAGCAGCTTATCGGGGAGCGCAGGACCCAACTATGGCTACACCTTC. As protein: CASSLSGSAGPNYGYTF.

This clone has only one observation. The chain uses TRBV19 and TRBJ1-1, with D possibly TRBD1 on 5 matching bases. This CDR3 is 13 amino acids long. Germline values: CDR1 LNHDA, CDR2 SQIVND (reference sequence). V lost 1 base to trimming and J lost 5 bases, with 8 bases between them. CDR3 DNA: TGTGCCAGTAGTATAGGGCCAGGGACTGAAGCTTTCTTT. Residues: CASSIGPGTEAFF.

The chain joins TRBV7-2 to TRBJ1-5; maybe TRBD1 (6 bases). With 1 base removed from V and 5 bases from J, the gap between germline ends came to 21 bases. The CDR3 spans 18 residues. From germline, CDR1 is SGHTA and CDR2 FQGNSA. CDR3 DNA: TGTGCCAGCAGCTTAGATTCTAGTGCGGCAGGGGCTTATCAGCCCCAGCATTTT. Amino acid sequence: CASSLDSSAAGAYQPQHF.

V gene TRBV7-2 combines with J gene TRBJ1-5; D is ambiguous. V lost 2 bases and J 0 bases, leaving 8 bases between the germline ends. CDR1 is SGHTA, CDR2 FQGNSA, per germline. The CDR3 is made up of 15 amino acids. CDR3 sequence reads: CASSLISFSNQPQHF. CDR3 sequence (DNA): TGTGCCAGCAGCTTAATCAGCTTTAGCAATCAGCCCCAGCATTTT. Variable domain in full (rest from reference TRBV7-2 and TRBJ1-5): GAGVSQSPSNKVTEKGKDVELRCDPISGHTALYWYRQSLGQGLEFLIYFQGNSAPDKSGLPSDRFSAERTGGSVSTLTIQRTQQEDSAVYLCASSLISFSNQPQHFGDGTRLSIL.

The CDR3: CASSLGQGSNQPQHF. CDR3 sequence (DNA): TGTGCCAGCAGTCTCGGACAGGGTAGCAATCAGCCCCAGCATTTT. The V gene is TRBV27, the J gene TRBJ1-5; 8 bases map to TRBD1. V dropped 5 bases and J dropped 0; count of bases not matched to a gene: 3. This CDR3 comprises 15 residues. Germline V CDR1 and CDR2: MNHEY, SMNVEV (reference sequence).

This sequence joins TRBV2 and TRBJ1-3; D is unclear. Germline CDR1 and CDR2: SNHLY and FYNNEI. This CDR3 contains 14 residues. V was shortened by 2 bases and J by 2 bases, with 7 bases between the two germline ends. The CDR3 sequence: CASSEIGAGNTIYF. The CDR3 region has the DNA TGTGCCAGCAGTGAAATCGGGGCTGGAAACACCATATATTTT.

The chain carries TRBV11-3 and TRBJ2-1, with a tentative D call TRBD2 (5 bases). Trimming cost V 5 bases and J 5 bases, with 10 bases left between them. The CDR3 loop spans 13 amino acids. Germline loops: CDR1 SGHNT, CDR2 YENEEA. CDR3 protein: CASSPLGNNEQFF. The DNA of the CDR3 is TGTGCCAGCAGCCCTCTCGGGAACAATGAGCAGTTCTTC.

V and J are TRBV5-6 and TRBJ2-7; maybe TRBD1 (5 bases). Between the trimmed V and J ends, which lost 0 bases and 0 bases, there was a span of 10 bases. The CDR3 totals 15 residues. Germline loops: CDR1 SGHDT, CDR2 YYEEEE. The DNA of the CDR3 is TGTGCCAGCAGCTTGGTACAGGAGAGCTCCTACGAGCAGTACTTC. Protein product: CASSLVQESSYEQYF. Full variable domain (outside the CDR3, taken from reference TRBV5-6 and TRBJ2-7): DAGVTQSPTHLIKTRGQQVTLRCSPKSGHDTVSWYQQALGQGPQFIFQYYEEEERQRGNFPDRFSGHQFPNYSSELNVNALLLGDSALYLCASSLVQESSYEQYFGPGTRLTVT.

The CDR3 loop reads CASSHYSGYHEQYF. CDR3 bases: TGCGCCAGCAGCCATTATTCAGGGTACCACGAGCAGTACTTC. The J gene is TRBJ2-7, the V gene TRBV4-3; tentative D call: TRBD1 (5 bases). The V and J ends lost 3 bases and 5 bases respectively, with 14 bases between them. Per the germline V gene, CDR1 is LGHNA and CDR2 is YSLEER. This CDR3 has 14 residues.

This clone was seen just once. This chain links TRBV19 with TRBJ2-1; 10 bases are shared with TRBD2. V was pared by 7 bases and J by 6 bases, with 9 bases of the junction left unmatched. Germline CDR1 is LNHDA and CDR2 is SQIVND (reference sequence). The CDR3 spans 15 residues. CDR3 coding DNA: TGTGCCAGTAACTTCCTAAGCGGGGGGGCCAATGAGCAGTTCTTC. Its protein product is CASNFLSGGANEQFF. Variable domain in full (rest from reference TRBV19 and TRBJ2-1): DGGITQSPKYLFRKEGQNVTLSCEQNLNHDAMYWYRQDPGQGLRLIYYSQIVNDFQKGDIAEGYSVSREKKESFPLTVTSAQKNPTAFYLCASNFLSGGANEQFFGPGTRLTVL.

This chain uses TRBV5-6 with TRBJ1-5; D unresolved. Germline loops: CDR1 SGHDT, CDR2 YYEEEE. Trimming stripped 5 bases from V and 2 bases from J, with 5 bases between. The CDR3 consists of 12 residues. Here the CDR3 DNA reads TGTGCCAGCAGGGCAGGCAATCAGCCCCAGCATTTT. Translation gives CASRAGNQPQHF.

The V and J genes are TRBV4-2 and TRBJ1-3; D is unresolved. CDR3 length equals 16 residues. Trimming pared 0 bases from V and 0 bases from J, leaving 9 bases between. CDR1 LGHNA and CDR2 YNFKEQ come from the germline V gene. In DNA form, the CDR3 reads TGTGCCAGCAGCCAAGATTACCCCTACTCTGGAAACACCATATATTTT. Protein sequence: CASSQDYPYSGNTIYF.

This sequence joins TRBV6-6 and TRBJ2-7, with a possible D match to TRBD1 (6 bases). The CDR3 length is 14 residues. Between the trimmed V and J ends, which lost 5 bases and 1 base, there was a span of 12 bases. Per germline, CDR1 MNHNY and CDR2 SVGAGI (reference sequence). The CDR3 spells CASSQQGLSYEQYF. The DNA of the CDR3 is TGTGCCAGCAGTCAACAGGGTCTTTCCTACGAGCAGTACTTC.